A selection of T cell receptor beta chains follows, all from one sample in a study of beta chain features in type 1 diabetes. TCRdb keeps only in-frame clones here, not all; method: immunoSEQ multiplex PCR. The repertoire holds under 350,000 clones, with 8% as singletons. Sequencing was done on a sample of central memory CD4+ T cells from blood. These receptors were collected from a woman under 30 in good health. The CDR3 runs from the conserved cysteine through the conserved F or W. D genes are given only for firm matches. Clone size is shown for a subset of rows, as once, few, many or a class of expanded clone.

NA	TRBJ1-2	NA	TRBV6-1	TGTGCCAGCAGTGAGGGTTCAGGCCCCTTCTATGGCTACACCTTC	CASSEGSGPFYGYTF
few	TRBJ2-1	NA	TRBV9	TGTGCCAGCAGCGTACCCCCAGGGGAGGCGGGGTACAATGAGCAGTTCTTC	CASSVPPGEAGYNEQFF
few	TRBJ2-5	NA	TRBV5-1	TGCGCCAGCAGCTTGGGCCGTCAAGAGACCCAGTACTTC	CASSLGRQETQYF
NA	TRBJ2-7	NA	TRBV19	TGTGCCAGCGCCCGGGACGGTCTCTCCTACGAGCAGTACTTC	CASARDGLSYEQYF
few	TRBJ1-5	NA	TRBV7-2	TGTGCCACGGCGCAGAGGGGTAATCAGCCCCAGCATTTT	CATAQRGNQPQHF
few	TRBJ1-2	NA	TRBV25-1	TGTGCCAGCAGTCGCCCTATTGAGGGCTACACCTTC	CASSRPIEGYTF
few	TRBJ1-1	TRBD1	TRBV4-1	TGCGCCAGCAGCCGCGACAGGGAGAACACTGAAGCTTTCTTT	CASSRDRENTEAFF
NA	TRBJ2-2	NA	TRBV5-4	TGTGCCAGCAGCTTGGGGTTGGGGGACACCGGGGAGCTGTTTTTT	CASSLGLGDTGELFF
NA	TRBJ2-1	NA	TRBV7-2	TGTGCCAGCAAGGGACTCACTGGCTATGAGCAGTTCTTC	CASKGLTGYEQFF
few	TRBJ1-4	TRBD1	TRBV5-1	TGCGCCAGCAGCCCAGGGGCGACAGGGAATGAAAAACTGTTTTTT	CASSPGATGNEKLFF
NA	TRBJ1-5	TRBD1	TRBV23-1	TGCGCCAGCAGTCAGACAGGGTACAGCAATCAGCCCCAGCATTTT	CASSQTGYSNQPQHF
few	TRBJ2-6	TRBD1	TRBV4-1	TGCGCCAGCAGCCCACCTCCAGGGGGCTCTGGGGCCAACGTCCTGACTTTC	CASSPPPGGSGANVLTF
few	TRBJ2-1	NA	TRBV11-1	TGTGCCAGCAGCGGGTTCGGAACCTACAATGAGCAGTTCTTC	CASSGFGTYNEQFF
few	TRBJ2-5	TRBD2	TRBV30	TGTGCCTGGAGCGGGGGGATGGTTGACCAAGAGACCCAGTACTTC	CAWSGGMVDQETQYF
few	TRBJ2-7	NA	TRBV21-1	TGTGCCAGCAGCAACCAGGGACAGCTTACCTACGAGCAGTACTTC	CASSNQGQLTYEQYF
NA	TRBJ1-6	NA	TRBV4-2	TGTGCCAGCAGCCTCATCGGGGGGACCTATAATTCACCCCTCCACTTT	CASSLIGGTYNSPLHF
few	TRBJ1-5	NA	TRBV9	TGTGCCAGCAGCGCGGGACACCTTAGCAATCAGCCCCAGCATTTT	CASSAGHLSNQPQHF
NA	TRBJ2-5	NA	TRBV7-3	TGTGCCAGCAGCTTAACTAGGGGAGAGACCCAGTACTTC	CASSLTRGETQYF
few	TRBJ2-5	TRBD2	TRBV5-1	TGCGCCAGCAGCGCGGGGGACCTCCAAGAGACCCAGTACTTC	CASSAGDLQETQYF
NA	TRBJ2-7	NA	TRBV6-5	TGTGCCAGCAGTTACGGCCAGAACGAGCAGTACTTC	CASSYGQNEQYF
NA	TRBJ1-1	NA	TRBV7-9	TGTGCCAGCAGCGTAGTCGGCCCGGGAGCGGCCACTGAAGCTTTCTTT	CASSVVGPGAATEAFF
few	TRBJ2-3	NA	TRBV4-3	TGCGCCAGCAGCCAGACACCTATTGGGTTGGGCACAGATACGCAGTATTTT	CASSQTPIGLGTDTQYF
NA	TRBJ2-5	TRBD1	TRBV7-2	TGTGCCAGCAGCTTAACGGGACAGACCTATCTGGAGACCCAGTACTTC	CASSLTGQTYLETQYF
few	TRBJ1-1	TRBD1	TRBV15	TGTGCCACCAGCAGATCCCGGACAGGGACTGAAGCTTTCTTT	CATSRSRTGTEAFF
NA	TRBJ2-1	TRBD1	TRBV18	TGTGCCAGCCGCGGGGGACAGGGGAGGCGCAATGAGCAGTTCTTC	CASRGGQGRRNEQFF
NA	TRBJ2-7	NA	TRBV10-3	TGTGCCATCAGTGAGTCGCAGGTCGGGACCTCCGAGCAGTACTTC	CAISESQVGTSEQYF
few	TRBJ2-6	NA	TRBV7-3	TGTGCCAGCAGCCCACAGGTAGCTGGGGCCAACGTCCTGACTTTC	CASSPQVAGANVLTF
few	TRBJ2-2	NA	TRBV28	TGTGCCAGCAGGTTCCGGACACCCGCGAACACCGGGGAGCTGTTTTTT	CASRFRTPANTGELFF
many	TRBJ2-7	TRBD2	TRBV7-2	TGTGCCAGCAGCCCGAGCGGGAGTGCCTCCTACGAGCAGTACTTC	CASSPSGSASYEQYF
few	TRBJ1-6	TRBD1	TRBV4-2	TGTGCCAGCAGCCAAGACAAGGGACAGGGGGACTCACCCCTCCACTTT	CASSQDKGQGDSPLHF
NA	TRBJ2-7	NA	TRBV5-1	TGCGCCAGCAGCTTGGGGCTTTCCGGCTACGAGCAGTACTTC	CASSLGLSGYEQYF
many	TRBJ2-3	TRBD1	TRBV5-6	TGTGCCAGCAGCCTCAGACAGGGGAGAGGAGATACGCAGTATTTT	CASSLRQGRGDTQYF
NA	TRBJ2-5	NA	TRBV7-3	TGTGCCAGCACCAAGGGGGTCGGGGAGACCCAGTACTTC	CASTKGVGETQYF
few	TRBJ2-5	TRBD1	TRBV30	TGTGCCTGGAGTAGGGATTTAGGGGGCTCGGAGACCCAGTACTTC	CAWSRDLGGSETQYF
few	TRBJ1-6	TRBD1	TRBV5-6	TGTGCCAGCAGCTGGTGGGACAGGGGTAATTCACCCCTCCACTTT	CASSWWDRGNSPLHF
NA	TRBJ2-6	NA	TRBV7-9	TGTGCCAGCAGCCCAGGGGGGTCGAGGGCCAACGTCCTGACTTTC	CASSPGGSRANVLTF
few	TRBJ1-2	NA	TRBV13	TGTGCCAGCAGCTCCTTCCTGCTTGGACATGGCTACACCTTC	CASSSFLLGHGYTF